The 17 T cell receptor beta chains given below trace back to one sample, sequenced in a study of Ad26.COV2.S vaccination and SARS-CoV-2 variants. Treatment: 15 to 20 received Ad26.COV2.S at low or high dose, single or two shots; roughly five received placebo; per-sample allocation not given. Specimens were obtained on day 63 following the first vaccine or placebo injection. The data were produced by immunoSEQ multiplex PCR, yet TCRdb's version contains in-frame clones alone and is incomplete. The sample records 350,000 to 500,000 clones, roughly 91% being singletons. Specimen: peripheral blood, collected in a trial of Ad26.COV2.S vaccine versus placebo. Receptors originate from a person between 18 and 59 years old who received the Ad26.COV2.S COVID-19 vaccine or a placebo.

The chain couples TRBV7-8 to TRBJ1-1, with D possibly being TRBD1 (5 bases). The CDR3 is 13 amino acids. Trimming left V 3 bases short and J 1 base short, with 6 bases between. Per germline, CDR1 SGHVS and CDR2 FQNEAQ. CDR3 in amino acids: CASSFGANTEAFF. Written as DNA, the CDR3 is TGTGCCAGCAGCTTCGGGGCGAACACTGAAGCTTTCTTT.

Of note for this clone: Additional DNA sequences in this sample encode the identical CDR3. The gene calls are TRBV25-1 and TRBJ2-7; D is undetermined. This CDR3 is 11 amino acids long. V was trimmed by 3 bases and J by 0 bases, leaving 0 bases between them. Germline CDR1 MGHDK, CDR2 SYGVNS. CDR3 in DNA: TGTGCCAGCAGTGACTCCTACGAGCAGTACTTC. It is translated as CASSDSYEQYF.

The CDR3, as DNA: TGTGCCAGCAGTTACGAGACTAATAGCAATCAGCCCCAGCATTTT. This sequence encodes CASSYETNSNQPQHF. The chain has TRBV6-6 and TRBJ1-5; no firm D call. Germline CDR1 is MNHNY and CDR2 is SVGAGI (reference sequence). This CDR3 region has 15 residues. V lost 2 bases and J 0 bases, leaving 8 bases between the germline ends.

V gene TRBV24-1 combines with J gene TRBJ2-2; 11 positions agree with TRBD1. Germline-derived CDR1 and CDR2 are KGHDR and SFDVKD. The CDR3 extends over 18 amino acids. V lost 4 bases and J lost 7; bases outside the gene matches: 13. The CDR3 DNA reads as TGTGCCACCAGTGACCACCCTCCCGGGACAGGGGGACTCGGGGAGCTGTTTTTT. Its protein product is CATSDHPPGTGGLGELFF.

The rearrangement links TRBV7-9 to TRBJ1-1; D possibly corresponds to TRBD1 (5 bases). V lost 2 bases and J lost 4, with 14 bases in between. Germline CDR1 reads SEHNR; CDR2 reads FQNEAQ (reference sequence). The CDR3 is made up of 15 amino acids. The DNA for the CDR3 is TGTGCCAGCAGCTTATTGGCGGACCAGGGCACTGAAGCTTTCTTT. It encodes CASSLLADQGTEAFF.

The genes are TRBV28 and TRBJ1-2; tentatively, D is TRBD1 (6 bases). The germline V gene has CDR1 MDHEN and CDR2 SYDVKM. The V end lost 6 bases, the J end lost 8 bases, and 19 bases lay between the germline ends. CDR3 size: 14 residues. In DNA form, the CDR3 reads TGTGCCAGCAGGAAATATGGGGGGGCGCGCGGCTACACCTTC. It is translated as CASRKYGGARGYTF.

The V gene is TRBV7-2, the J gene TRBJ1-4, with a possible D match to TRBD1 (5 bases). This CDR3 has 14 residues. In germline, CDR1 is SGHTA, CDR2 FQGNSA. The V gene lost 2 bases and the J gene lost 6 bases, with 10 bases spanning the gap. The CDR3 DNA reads TGTGCCAGCAGCTTATATTTGGGGGATGAAAAACTGTTTTTT. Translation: CASSLYLGDEKLFF.

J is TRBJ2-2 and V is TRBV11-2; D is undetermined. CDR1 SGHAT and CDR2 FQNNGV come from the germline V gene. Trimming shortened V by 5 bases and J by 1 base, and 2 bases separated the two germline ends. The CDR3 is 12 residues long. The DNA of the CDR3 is TGTGCCAGCAGCATGAACACCGGGGAGCTGTTTTTT. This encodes CASSMNTGELFF.

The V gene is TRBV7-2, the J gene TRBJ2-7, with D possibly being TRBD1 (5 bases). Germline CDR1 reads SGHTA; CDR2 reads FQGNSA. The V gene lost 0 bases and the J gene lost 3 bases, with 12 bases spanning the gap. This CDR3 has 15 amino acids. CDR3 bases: TGTGCCAGCAGCTTAGCGGGGCAGGGCTACTACGAGCAGTACTTC. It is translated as CASSLAGQGYYEQYF.

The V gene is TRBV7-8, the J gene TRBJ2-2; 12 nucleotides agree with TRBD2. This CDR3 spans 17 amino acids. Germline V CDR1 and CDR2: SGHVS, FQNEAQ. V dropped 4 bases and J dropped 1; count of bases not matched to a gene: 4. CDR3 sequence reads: CASSSRTSGKNTGELFF. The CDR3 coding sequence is TGTGCCAGCAGCTCGAGGACTAGCGGGAAGAACACCGGGGAGCTGTTTTTT.

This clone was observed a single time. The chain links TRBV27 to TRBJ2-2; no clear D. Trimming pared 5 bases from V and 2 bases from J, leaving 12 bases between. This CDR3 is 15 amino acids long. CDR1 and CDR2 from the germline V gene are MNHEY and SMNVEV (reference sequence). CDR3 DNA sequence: TGTGCCAGCAGTCTCCACAGAGAAAACACCGGGGAGCTGTTTTTT. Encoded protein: CASSLHRENTGELFF.

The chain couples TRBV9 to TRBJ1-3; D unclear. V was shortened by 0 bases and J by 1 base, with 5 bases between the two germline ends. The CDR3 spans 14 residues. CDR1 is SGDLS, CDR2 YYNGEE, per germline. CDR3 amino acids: CASSVGISGNTIYF. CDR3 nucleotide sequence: TGTGCCAGCAGCGTAGGGATATCTGGAAACACCATATATTTT.

CDR3 loop: CASSAGEDRETQYF. As DNA, the CDR3 is TGCGCCAGCAGCGCCGGGGAGGATAGAGAGACCCAGTACTTC. The rearrangement joins TRBV5-1 to TRBJ2-5; D may be TRBD2 (6 bases). V was trimmed by 4 bases and J by 4 bases, leaving 14 bases between them. The CDR3 has 14 amino acids. Germline V gene sequence: CDR1 SGHRS, CDR2 YFSETQ.

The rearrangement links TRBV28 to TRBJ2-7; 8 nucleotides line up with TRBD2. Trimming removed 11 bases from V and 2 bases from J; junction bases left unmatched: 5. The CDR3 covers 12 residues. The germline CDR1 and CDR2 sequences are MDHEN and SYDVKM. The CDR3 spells CASGGETYEQYF. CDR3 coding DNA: TGTGCCTCGGGGGGGGAAACCTACGAGCAGTACTTC. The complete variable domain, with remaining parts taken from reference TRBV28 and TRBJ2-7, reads DVKVTQSSRYLVKRTGEKVFLECVQDMDHENMFWYRQDPGLGLRLIYFSYDVKMKEKGDIPEGYSVSREKKERFSLILESASTNQTSMYLCASGGETYEQYFGPGTRLTVT.

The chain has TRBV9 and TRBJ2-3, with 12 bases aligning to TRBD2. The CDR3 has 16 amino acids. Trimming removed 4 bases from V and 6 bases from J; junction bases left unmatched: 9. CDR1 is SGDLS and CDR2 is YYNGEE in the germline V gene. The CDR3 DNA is TGTGCCAGCAGCCCTCGGACTAGCGGGGCGGGCGATACGCAGTATTTT. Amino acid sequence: CASSPRTSGAGDTQYF.

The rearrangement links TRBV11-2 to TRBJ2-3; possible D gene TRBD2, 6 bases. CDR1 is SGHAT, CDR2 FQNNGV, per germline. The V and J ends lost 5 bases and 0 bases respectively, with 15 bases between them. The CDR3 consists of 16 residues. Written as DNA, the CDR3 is TGTGCCAGCAGCGACGGGACTGGCGCTAGCACAGATACGCAGTATTTT. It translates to CASSDGTGASTDTQYF.

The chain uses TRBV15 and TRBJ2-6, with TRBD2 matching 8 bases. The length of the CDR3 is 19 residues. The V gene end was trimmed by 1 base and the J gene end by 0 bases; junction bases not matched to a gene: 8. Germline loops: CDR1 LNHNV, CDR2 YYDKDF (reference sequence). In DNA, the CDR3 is TGTGCCACCAGCAGAGTCGCTCTAGCGGGTATCTCTGGGGCCAACGTCCTGACTTTC. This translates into CATSRVALAGISGANVLTF.